Listed here are 29 T cell receptor beta chains from one sample, sequenced in a study of early T cells in non-severe SARS-CoV-2 infection. TCRdb reanalysed the 5' RACE reads using MiXCR and keeps one entry per CDR3 protein. The table shows approximately 98,000 distinct CDR3 sequences, with around 10% occurring only once. Sequenced: whole blood. The receptors come from an adult who was a healthcare worker with PCR-confirmed SARS-CoV-2 infection or an uninfected control (not recorded which).

V and J are TRBV11-2 and TRBJ1-3, with no clear D. Per the germline V gene, CDR1 is SGHAT and CDR2 is FQNNGV. Trimming took 0 bases from V and 0 from J, leaving 6 bases between them. This CDR3 spans 15 amino acids. The CDR3 here is CASSLDPGSGNTIYF. The CDR3 DNA reads as TGTGCCAGCAGCTTAGACCCAGGCTCTGGAAACACCATATATTTT. Full variable domain (missing parts from reference TRBV11-2 and TRBJ1-3): EAGVAQSPRYKIIEKRQSVAFWCNPISGHATLYWYQQILGQGPKLLIQFQNNGVVDDSQLPKDRFSAERLKGVDSTLKIQPAKLEDSAVYLCASSLDPGSGNTIYFGEGSWLTVV.

As regards this clonotype: A clone one base away is much larger, so this may be a read error. This chain links TRBV28 with TRBJ1-1; TRBD1 agrees at 10 bases. CDR1 and CDR2 (germline): MDHEN, SYDVKM. The CDR3 runs 21 residues. The CDR3 protein is CASSPLVPGQGYPAAMADAFF. Written as DNA, the CDR3 is TGTGCCAGCAGTCCTCTTGTGCCGGGACAGGGGTACCCGGCGGCGATGGCTGATGCTTTCTTT. Full variable domain (remainder filled in from reference TRBV28 and TRBJ1-1): DVKVTQSSRYLVKRTGEKVFLECVQDMDHENMFWYRQDPGLGLRLIYFSYDVKMKEKGDIPEGYSVSREKKERFSLILESASTNQTSMYLCASSPLVPGQGYPAAMADAFFGQGTRLTVV.

This clonotype turned up a few times. V is TRBV9 and J is TRBJ2-7, with D tentatively TRBD2 (5 bases). The V gene's germline CDR1 is SGDLS and CDR2 YYNGEE. Trimming removed 4 bases at V and 5 bases at J, with 13 bases between. CDR3 length: 13 residues. The CDR3 DNA follows: TGTGCCAGCAGCCCTATCGGGAATCACGAGCAGTACTTC. The encoded protein is CASSPIGNHEQYF.

The chain uses TRBV6-5 and TRBJ1-5, with unresolved D. V lost 6 bases and J 1 base, leaving 13 bases between the germline ends. This CDR3 region has 15 residues. The germline V gene has CDR1 MNHEY and CDR2 SVGAGI. CDR3 protein: CASSSGIISNQPQHF. CDR3 bases: TGTGCCAGCAGCTCCGGGATTATAAGCAATCAGCCCCAGCATTTT.

V and J are TRBV29-1 and TRBJ1-1; D unresolved. The V gene lost 5 bases and the J gene lost 5 bases, with 12 bases spanning the gap. Germline-derived CDR1 and CDR2 are SQVTM and ANQGSEA. This CDR3 spans 12 amino acids. The CDR3 bases are TGCAGCGTTAACGGGGTTGGGACTGAAGCTTTCTTT. Protein sequence: CSVNGVGTEAFF.

The chain has TRBV24-1 and TRBJ1-5; TRBD1 might be the D (5 bases). This CDR3 is 13 amino acids long. Germline assignment: CDR1 KGHDR and CDR2 SFDVKD. The germline V and J ends were trimmed by 9 bases and 1 base, with 9 bases remaining between them. The DNA of the CDR3 is TGTGCCACCGGAAGGGGAAGCAATCAGCCCCAGCATTTT. Encoded protein: CATGRGSNQPQHF.

This chain uses TRBV5-1 with TRBJ2-3, with D perhaps matching TRBD1 (5 bases). V was trimmed by 6 bases and J by 4 bases, leaving 12 bases between them. Germline CDR1 reads SGHRS; CDR2 reads YFSETQ. This CDR3 has 13 residues. CDR3 protein: CASTRAWADTQYF. The CDR3, as DNA: TGCGCCAGCACCAGGGCCTGGGCAGATACGCAGTATTTT.

This clonotype has a handful of counts. The CDR3 spells CSASYLAGGPHEQYF. The CDR3 DNA is TGCAGTGCTAGTTACCTAGCGGGAGGGCCTCACGAGCAGTACTTC. The chain recombines TRBV20-1 with TRBJ2-7, with 12 bases fitting TRBD2. This CDR3 spans 15 amino acids. V was clipped by 3 bases and J by 5 bases; unmatched bases: 8. The germline V gene has CDR1 DFQATT and CDR2 SNEGSKA (reference sequence).

The chain couples TRBV2 to TRBJ1-4, with D unclear. Per germline, CDR1 SNHLY and CDR2 FYNNEI. This CDR3 comprises 13 residues. Between the trimmed V and J ends, which lost 1 base and 3 bases, there was a span of 3 bases. CDR3 residues: CASSEGPNEKLFF. The CDR3 coding sequence is TGTGCCAGCAGTGAAGGGCCTAATGAAAAACTGTTTTTT.

There are a few counts of this clonotype. The V gene is TRBV6-6, the J gene TRBJ1-5, with D hard to call. In germline, CDR1 is MNHNY, CDR2 SVGAGI (reference sequence). There are 15 residues in the CDR3. The V gene lost 0 bases and the J gene lost 3 bases, with 9 bases spanning the gap. The CDR3 loop is CASSYSNPDNQPQHF. The CDR3 DNA reads as TGTGCCAGCAGTTACTCGAATCCGGACAATCAGCCCCAGCATTTT.

V usage is TRBV20-1 and J usage is TRBJ1-6, with D tentatively TRBD1 (5 bases). CDR1 and CDR2 from the germline V gene are DFQATT and SNEGSKA (reference sequence). Between the trimmed V and J ends, which lost 6 bases and 2 bases, there was a span of 14 bases. This CDR3 is 15 amino acids long. CDR3 DNA: TGCAGTGCCTCCGTGACAGACACCTATAATTCACCCCTCCACTTT. It specifies CSASVTDTYNSPLHF.

This sequence joins TRBV12-3 or TRBV12-4 and TRBJ2-7, with D unclear. CDR3 length equals 13 residues. Trimming cost V 0 bases and J 5 bases, with 8 bases left between them. The CDR3 reads CASSLASPNEQYF. The CDR3 bases are TGTGCCAGCAGTTTAGCCTCTCCTAACGAGCAGTACTTC.

In this sample, this clonotype turned up many times. J is TRBJ1-1 and V is TRBV18, with 7 bases aligning to TRBD1. This CDR3 contains 13 residues. Germline assignment: CDR1 KGHSH and CDR2 LQKENI. The V segment lost 3 bases and the J segment 14 bases; nucleotides outside the gene matches: 12. The CDR3 nucleotides read TGTGCCAGCTCACCGAGCGCGGGACAGATCTCATTCTTT. Protein product: CASSPSAGQISFF.

The chain combines TRBV5-6 with TRBJ2-1; D may match TRBD1 or TRBD2 (6 bases each). The CDR3 spans 16 residues. Germline V CDR1 and CDR2: SGHDT, YYEEEE. V lost 4 bases and J 5 bases, leaving 19 bases between the germline ends. The chain's CDR3 is CASSPLRQGTHNEQFF. The CDR3 DNA reads TGTGCCAGCAGCCCCCTCCGCCAGGGGACTCACAATGAGCAGTTCTTC.

This clonotype has more than one count but fewer than ten. V and J are TRBV6-6 and TRBJ1-4; 7 bases map to TRBD1. The length of the CDR3 is 16 residues. From germline, CDR1 is MNHNY and CDR2 SVGAGI (reference sequence). After removal of 6 bases from V and 7 bases from J, the junction contained 14 bases not matched to a gene. The DNA for the CDR3 is TGTGCCAGCAGGAATATCAGGGGGAAAGAACGTGAAAAACTGTTTTTT. Its translation is CASRNIRGKEREKLFF.

This clonotype was detected only a few times. V and J are TRBV12-5 and TRBJ1-2; maybe TRBD1 (6 bases). This CDR3 is 13 amino acids long. In germline, CDR1 is LGHNT, CDR2 FRNRAP. Trimming pared 0 bases from V and 8 bases from J, leaving 10 bases between. The CDR3 DNA reads TGTGCTAGTGGTTTGGTATCGGGGGCAGGCTACACCTTC. Protein product: CASGLVSGAGYTF.

The table lists this clonotype with a few counts. The rearrangement uses TRBV3-1 and TRBJ1-1; D gene uncertain. CDR1 LGHDT and CDR2 YNNKEL come from the germline V gene (reference sequence). Trimming took 1 base from V and 7 from J, leaving 10 bases between them. This CDR3 region has 13 residues. The CDR3 region is CASSQGQVLEAFF. CDR3 in DNA: TGTGCCAGCAGCCAAGGTCAGGTACTTGAAGCTTTCTTT.

This clonotype was detected a few times. This chain connects TRBV6-6 to TRBJ2-5; D is perhaps TRBD2 (6 bases). Trimming shortened V by 6 bases and J by 5 bases, and 10 bases separated the two germline ends. The germline V gene encodes CDR1 MNHNY and CDR2 SVGAGI (reference sequence). There are 12 residues in the CDR3. CDR3 region: CASRGAGETQYF. The DNA of the CDR3 is TGTGCCAGCAGAGGGGCGGGGGAGACCCAGTACTTC.

A few counts support this clonotype. V and J are TRBV5-6 and TRBJ2-3; TRBD2 matches at 10 bases. CDR1 and CDR2 from the germline V gene are SGHDT and YYEEEE. Trimming removed 0 bases from V and 2 bases from J; junction bases left unmatched: 6. The CDR3 covers 17 residues. As DNA, the CDR3 is TGTGCCAGCAGCTTGGAAGCGGGGGGGCCTTACACAGATACGCAGTATTTT. This gives the protein CASSLEAGGPYTDTQYF. Full variable domain (outside the CDR3, taken from reference TRBV5-6 and TRBJ2-3): DAGVTQSPTHLIKTRGQQVTLRCSPKSGHDTVSWYQQALGQGPQFIFQYYEEEERQRGNFPDRFSGHQFPNYSSELNVNALLLGDSALYLCASSLEAGGPYTDTQYFGPGTRLTVL.

This clonotype was counted many times. The rearrangement uses TRBV7-2 and TRBJ2-5; 10 nucleotides agree with TRBD2. The CDR3 contains 17 residues. The V and J ends lost 1 base and 2 bases, in that order; junction bases with no gene match: 7. CDR1 and CDR2 from the germline V gene are SGHTA and FQGNSA. CDR3 in amino acids: CASSLVASGSRQETQYF. The CDR3 bases are TGTGCCAGCAGCTTAGTCGCTAGCGGGAGTCGACAAGAGACCCAGTACTTC.

Ten or more counts support this clonotype. This chain joins TRBV12-3 or TRBV12-4 and TRBJ1-3; perhaps TRBD1 as D (5 bases). The CDR3 sequence is 16 residues long. V was clipped by 7 bases and J by 1 base, with 17 bases between them. CDR3 sequence: CASTARQPRSGNTIYF. CDR3 DNA: TGTGCCAGCACCGCTAGACAGCCTCGGTCTGGAAACACCATATATTTT.

V usage is TRBV5-1 and J usage is TRBJ2-1; D gene unclear. CDR3 length equals 16 residues. CDR1 and CDR2 (germline): SGHRS, YFSETQ. With 2 bases removed from V and 0 bases from J, the gap between germline ends came to 12 bases. This CDR3 reads CASSFLSISSYNEQFF. The CDR3 DNA sequence: TGCGCCAGCAGCTTTCTCAGCATCTCCTCCTACAATGAGCAGTTCTTC.

This clonotype has more than one count but fewer than ten. The chain combines TRBV6-5 with TRBJ1-1, with 12 bases identical to TRBD1. Per germline, CDR1 MNHEY and CDR2 SVGAGI. This CDR3 region has 15 residues. Germline trimming cut 7 bases from V and 9 bases from J; bases unmatched to any gene: 12. The CDR3 sequence: CASTLHPGTGGQAFF. In nucleotides, the CDR3 is TGTGCCAGCACCCTCCATCCCGGGACAGGGGGCCAAGCTTTCTTT.

This clonotype was counted many times. The chain carries TRBV6-6 and TRBJ2-3, with TRBD2 identical over 11 bases. V was pared by 5 bases and J by 6 bases, with 7 bases of the junction left unmatched. Germline V lookup: CDR1 MNHNY, CDR2 SVGAGI (reference sequence). This CDR3 spans 15 amino acids. CDR3 sequence: CASSVLAGVGDTQYF. The CDR3 DNA sequence: TGTGCCAGCAGTGTACTAGCGGGAGTGGGTGATACGCAGTATTTT.

This clonotype was recorded a few times. The rearrangement links TRBV10-2 to TRBJ2-7; D may match TRBD1 or TRBD2 (5 bases each). V dropped 6 bases and J dropped 0 bases, with 12 bases sitting between them. CDR1 and CDR2 from the germline V gene are WSHSY and SAAADI. The CDR3 is made up of 14 amino acids. This chain's CDR3 is CASSPTGTSYEQYF. As DNA, the CDR3 is TGCGCCAGCAGCCCCACCGGGACCTCCTACGAGCAGTACTTC.

This sequence joins TRBV18 and TRBJ1-2, with 10 bases identical to TRBD1. The CDR3 is 15 residues long. Germline trimming cut 3 bases from V and 6 bases from J; bases unmatched to any gene: 7. Germline lookup yields CDR1 KGHSH and CDR2 LQKENI. The CDR3 DNA reads TGTGCCAGCTCACCGCGGGGACAGGGGACGAATGGCTACACCTTC. Amino acid sequence: CASSPRGQGTNGYTF. The full variable domain, with the rest looked up from reference TRBV18 and TRBJ1-2, is NAGVMQNPRHLVRRRGQEARLRCSPMKGHSHVYWYRQLPEEGLKFMVYLQKENIIDESGMPKERFSAEFPKEGPSILRIQQVVRGDSAAYFCASSPRGQGTNGYTFGSGTRLTVV.

At least ten counts were recorded for this clonotype. The chain recombines TRBV12-3 or TRBV12-4 with TRBJ1-5; D gene unclear. V was trimmed by 6 bases and J by 0 bases, leaving 9 bases between them. The CDR3 covers 14 residues. The CDR3, as DNA: TGTGCCAGCAGCTCCTGGATTAGCAATCAGCCCCAGCATTTT. The encoded protein is CASSSWISNQPQHF.

The V gene is TRBV7-9, the J gene TRBJ2-1, with a weak D call TRBD2 (6 bases). Germline V gene lookup returns CDR1 SEHNR and CDR2 FQNEAQ (reference sequence). This CDR3 has 17 residues. V shed 1 base and J shed 4 bases, with 17 bases lying between them. Here the CDR3 reads CASSLGLGLGIYNEQFF. The CDR3 nucleotides are TGTGCCAGCAGCTTAGGGTTGGGACTGGGAATATACAATGAGCAGTTCTTC.

The genes are TRBV30 and TRBJ1-1, with D perhaps TRBD1 (5 bases). Per germline, CDR1 GTSNPN and CDR2 SVGIG (reference sequence). Trimming removed 1 base at V and 7 bases at J, with 13 bases between. This CDR3 is built from 13 residues. CDR3 bases: TGTGCCTGGAGTGGCCAGGGAAGGGATGAAGCTTTCTTT. Encoded protein: CAWSGQGRDEAFF.